The 27 T cell receptor beta chains listed next were all sequenced from one sample in a study of blood T cell repertoires in COVID-19. Clones were read by immunoSEQ multiplex PCR, and TCRdb kept only the in-frame ones, dropping some. The repertoire holds over 100,000 clones, with around 80% as singletons. The sequencing sample was made of peripheral blood. All receptors come from an older woman with acute or convalescent COVID-19.

The CDR3 is CASSVGQGLVETQYF. The CDR3 coding sequence is TGTGCCAGCAGCGTAGGTCAGGGGTTGGTGGAGACCCAGTACTTC. J is TRBJ2-5 and V is TRBV9; possibly TRBD1 for D (6 bases). V was pared by 0 bases and J by 5 bases, with 14 bases between. CDR3 size: 15 residues. Germline V gene sequence: CDR1 SGDLS, CDR2 YYNGEE.

This clone was detected once. This chain joins TRBV5-1 and TRBJ1-6; tentatively, D is TRBD1 (5 bases). Trimming cost V 4 bases and J 7 bases, with 15 bases left between them. Germline lookup yields CDR1 SGHRS and CDR2 YFSETQ. The CDR3 contains 15 residues. The CDR3 loop is CASSVWGSSNSPLHF. In nucleotides, the CDR3 is TGCGCCAGCAGCGTTTGGGGCAGTTCAAATTCACCCCTCCACTTT.

V and J are TRBV7-8 and TRBJ2-3, with D possibly being TRBD1 (5 bases). The germline V gene has CDR1 SGHVS and CDR2 FQNEAQ. The CDR3 length is 14 residues. The ends were cut back, 3 bases at V and 5 bases at J, with 12 bases in the middle. The CDR3 loop reads CASSLRTGRDTQYF. CDR3 nucleotide sequence: TGTGCCAGCAGCTTGCGTACAGGACGAGATACGCAGTATTTT.

The chain links TRBV18 to TRBJ1-4, with D possibly matching TRBD1 (6 bases). Germline CDR1 reads KGHSH; CDR2 reads LQKENI. V lost 3 bases and J 13 bases, leaving 18 bases between the germline ends. The length of the CDR3 is 14 residues. Here the CDR3 reads CASSPNRDTGALFF. CDR3 sequence (DNA): TGTGCCAGCTCACCTAACCGGGACACCGGAGCACTGTTTTTT.

The CDR3 loop reads CASSPPSRPEQYF. Here the CDR3 DNA reads TGTGCCAGCTCACCACCTTCCAGGCCCGAGCAGTACTTC. The chain has TRBV18 and TRBJ2-7; D is uncertain. The CDR3 length is 13 residues. The V gene's germline CDR1 is KGHSH and CDR2 LQKENI. V dropped 0 bases and J dropped 6 bases, with 9 bases sitting between them.

The CDR3 spells CASSSGTGDWNYGYTF. In DNA, the CDR3 is TGTGCCAGTAGTAGCGGGACAGGGGATTGGAACTATGGCTACACCTTC. This sequence joins TRBV19 and TRBJ1-2, with 10 nucleotides matching TRBD1. Germline trimming cut 4 bases from V and 2 bases from J; bases unmatched to any gene: 7. The CDR3 is 16 amino acids. The germline V gene encodes CDR1 LNHDA and CDR2 SQIVND (reference sequence). The full variable domain, rest sourced from reference TRBV19 and TRBJ1-2, is DGGITQSPKYLFRKEGQNVTLSCEQNLNHDAMYWYRQDPGQGLRLIYYSQIVNDFQKGDIAEGYSVSREKKESFPLTVTSAQKNPTAFYLCASSSGTGDWNYGYTFGSGTRLTVV.

V and J are TRBV3-1 (or the pseudogene TRBV3-2) and TRBJ2-1; the D gene is possibly TRBD2 (5 bases). The CDR3 sequence is 14 residues long. CDR1 and CDR2 (germline): LGHDT, YNNKEL (reference sequence). V lost 4 bases to trimming and J lost 0 bases, with 7 bases between them. CDR3: CASSLRDSYNEQFF. The CDR3 DNA reads as TGTGCCAGCAGCCTCCGGGACTCCTACAATGAGCAGTTCTTC.

The J gene is TRBJ2-5, the V gene TRBV11-3, with 9 nucleotides matching TRBD1. V dropped 4 bases and J dropped 2; count of bases not matched to a gene: 5. Germline CDR1 reads SGHNT; CDR2 reads YENEEA. The CDR3 sequence is 15 residues long. Here the CDR3 reads CASSSTGTGQETQYF. The CDR3, as DNA: TGTGCCAGCAGCTCAACCGGGACAGGGCAAGAGACCCAGTACTTC.

V gene TRBV5-1 combines with J gene TRBJ2-1; TRBD2 matches at 12 bases. The CDR3 sequence is 15 residues long. Germline CDR1 SGHRS, CDR2 YFSETQ. The V and J ends lost 3 bases and 9 bases, in that order; junction bases with no gene match: 7. The CDR3 region has the DNA TGCGCCAGCAGCTCGACTAGCGGGAGCCTTGGTGAGCAGTTCTTC. This encodes CASSSTSGSLGEQFF.

The chain couples TRBV19 to TRBJ2-5; D unresolved. Germline-derived CDR1 and CDR2 are LNHDA and SQIVND (reference sequence). The CDR3 is made up of 11 amino acids. Trimming stripped 3 bases from V and 5 bases from J, with 4 bases between. For the CDR3, the DNA is TGTGCCAGTAGTATCGAGGAGACCCAGTACTTC. It codes for CASSIEETQYF. The entire variable domain, with the rest obtained from reference TRBV19 and TRBJ2-5, is as follows: DGGITQSPKYLFRKEGQNVTLSCEQNLNHDAMYWYRQDPGQGLRLIYYSQIVNDFQKGDIAEGYSVSREKKESFPLTVTSAQKNPTAFYLCASSIEETQYFGPGTRLLVL.

The chain has TRBV19 and TRBJ2-1; 10 nucleotides agree with TRBD2. V trimming: 7 bases; J trimming: 5 bases; junction bases outside the gene matches: 11. Germline V gene data show CDR1 as LNHDA and CDR2 as SQIVND (reference sequence). The CDR3 consists of 16 residues. CDR3 in amino acids: CASKPRTSGDHNEQFF. The CDR3 DNA reads TGTGCCAGTAAACCTCGCACTAGCGGGGATCACAATGAGCAGTTCTTC.

The rearrangement links TRBV5-1 to TRBJ2-7, with D perhaps TRBD2 (6 bases). The CDR3 is 14 residues long. With 4 bases removed from V and 3 bases from J, the gap between germline ends came to 14 bases. CDR1 SGHRS and CDR2 YFSETQ come from the germline V gene. CDR3 amino acids: CASSPEGRIYEQYF. DNA for the CDR3: TGCGCCAGCAGCCCGGAGGGGCGGATCTACGAGCAGTACTTC.

The chain links TRBV6-5 to TRBJ1-1; TRBD1 agrees at 9 bases. Germline CDR1 and CDR2: MNHEY and SVGAGI. The CDR3 totals 14 residues. Trimming cost V 6 bases and J 4 bases; bases outside gene matches: 6. The DNA of the CDR3 is TGTGCCAGCAGCGGGACAGGGTCTCGCACTGAAGCTTTCTTT. The encoded protein is CASSGTGSRTEAFF.

V and J are TRBV4-1 and TRBJ2-5, with 14 nucleotides matching TRBD2. In germline, CDR1 is MGHRA, CDR2 YSYEKL. The ends lost 0 bases at V and 5 bases at J; junction bases unmatched: 11. The CDR3 totals 19 residues. This CDR3 is CASSQDGTSGSRPMETQYF. The CDR3, as DNA: TGCGCCAGCAGCCAAGATGGGACTAGCGGGAGTAGGCCCATGGAGACCCAGTACTTC.

The chain joins TRBV9 to TRBJ2-2; TRBD1 aligns across 7 bases. Germline-derived CDR1 and CDR2 are SGDLS and YYNGEE. The CDR3 runs to 18 residues. With 3 bases clipped from V and 2 bases from J, the junction kept 13 bases outside the gene matches. The DNA for the CDR3 is TGTGCCAGCAGCGAGGCTTTATACAGGGGCGATAACACCGGGGAGCTGTTTTTT. Its translation: CASSEALYRGDNTGELFF.

The V gene is TRBV3-1 (or the pseudogene TRBV3-2), the J gene TRBJ2-5; no clear D gene. Trimming stripped 1 base from V and 3 bases from J, with 9 bases between. Germline loops: CDR1 LGHDT, CDR2 YNNKEL (reference sequence). The CDR3 totals 14 residues. The DNA for the CDR3 is TGTGCCAGCAGCCAAGTTCCAGAAGAAGAGACCCAGTACTTC. Protein sequence: CASSQVPEEETQYF.

In DNA, the CDR3 is TGTGCCAGCAGCCAGACTAGCGGCAATTACTACGAGCAGTACTTC. It codes for CASSQTSGNYYEQYF. This chain connects TRBV9 to TRBJ2-7, with 9 bases identical to TRBD2. Germline loops: CDR1 SGDLS, CDR2 YYNGEE. This CDR3 has 15 amino acids. V gave up 4 bases and J gave up 3 bases; unmatched junction bases: 8.

This rearrangement joins TRBV27 to TRBJ2-7; a possible D gene is TRBD1 (5 bases). The germline V gene has CDR1 MNHEY and CDR2 SMNVEV (reference sequence). The ends were cut back, 4 bases at V and 1 base at J, with 8 bases in the middle. The CDR3 spans 13 residues. The CDR3, as DNA: TGTGCCAGCAGTTCGACAGAGTCCTACGAGCAGTACTTC. It specifies CASSSTESYEQYF.

J is TRBJ1-1 and V is TRBV18; 7 bases line up with TRBD1. After removal of 1 base from V and 3 bases from J, the junction contained 8 bases not matched to a gene. This CDR3 has 16 residues. The V gene's germline CDR1 is KGHSH and CDR2 LQKENI. The CDR3 DNA reads as TGTGCCAGCTCACCACAAGGGGGCTCTCGGGACACTGAAGCTTTCTTT. Its protein is CASSPQGGSRDTEAFF.

This clone has a single count. V gene TRBV6-6 combines with J gene TRBJ2-7; 8 bases match TRBD2. The length of the CDR3 is 13 residues. Germline values: CDR1 MNHNY, CDR2 SVGAGI (reference sequence). Trimming removed 11 bases from V and 3 bases from J; junction bases left unmatched: 9. This chain's CDR3 is CAGQAGVDYEQYF. The CDR3 bases are TGTGCCGGCCAAGCGGGAGTTGACTACGAGCAGTACTTC.

V gene TRBV7-8 combines with J gene TRBJ2-7; 9 nucleotides agree with TRBD2. Trimming took 0 bases from V and 6 from J; bases not matched to a gene: 15. Per the germline V gene, CDR1 is SGHVS and CDR2 is FQNEAQ. The CDR3 length is 18 residues. CDR3 coding DNA: TGTGCCAGCAGCTTAGCCTCTAGCGGGACCCCCTTTTATGGCGAGCAGTACTTC. This sequence encodes CASSLASSGTPFYGEQYF. The full variable domain, its missing parts supplied by reference TRBV7-8 and TRBJ2-7, is GAGVSQSPRYKVAKRGQDVALRCDPISGHVSLFWYQQALGQGPEFLTYFQNEAQLDKSGLPSDRFFAERPEGSVSTLKIQRTQQEDSAVYLCASSLASSGTPFYGEQYFGPGTRLTVT.

The chain carries TRBV24-1 and TRBJ1-1, with D uncertain. Trimming took off 9 bases at V and 4 bases at J, with 14 bases between the two ends. Germline V gene lookup returns CDR1 KGHDR and CDR2 SFDVKD. The CDR3 is 13 residues long. DNA for the CDR3: TGTGCCACCCTGACGAGGGTCGGCACTGAAGCTTTCTTT. This encodes CATLTRVGTEAFF.

The chain has TRBV6-5 and TRBJ2-2; TRBD1 matches 12 bases. CDR1 MNHEY and CDR2 SVGAGI come from the germline V gene. V lost 2 bases and J lost 7; bases outside the gene matches: 5. The CDR3 extends over 16 amino acids. The CDR3 spells CASSYPGQGAIGELFF. The DNA of the CDR3 is TGTGCCAGCAGTTACCCGGGACAGGGGGCGATCGGGGAGCTGTTTTTT.

The V call is TRBV15, the J call TRBJ2-2; 10 bases line up with TRBD2. V gave up 8 bases and J gave up 5 bases; unmatched junction bases: 8. CDR3 length: 15 amino acids. Germline CDR1 LNHNV, CDR2 YYDKDF (reference sequence). In nucleotides, the CDR3 is TGTGCCACCCCACAGCGGGAGGGCCGAACCGGGGAGCTGTTTTTT. Encoded protein: CATPQREGRTGELFF.

This sequence joins TRBV25-1 and TRBJ2-1; D is undetermined. The CDR3 consists of 16 residues. CDR1 MGHDK and CDR2 SYGVNS come from the germline V gene. The V end lost 1 base, the J end lost 2 bases, and 12 bases lay between the germline ends. CDR3 residues: CASSESTRRTYNEQFF. CDR3 nucleotide sequence: TGTGCCAGCAGTGAATCGACACGAAGAACCTACAATGAGCAGTTCTTC. Full variable domain (missing parts from reference TRBV25-1 and TRBJ2-1): EADIYQTPRYLVIGTGKKITLECSQTMGHDKMYWYQQDPGMELHLIHYSYGVNSTEKGDLSSESTVSRIRTEHFPLTLESARPSHTSQYLCASSESTRRTYNEQFFGPGTRLTVL.

The chain is built from TRBV10-3 and TRBJ2-1, with 12 nucleotides matching TRBD2. The V segment lost 4 bases and the J segment 9 bases; nucleotides outside the gene matches: 4. The germline gives CDR1 ENHRY, CDR2 SYGVKD. The CDR3 runs to 14 residues. The CDR3 reads CAISGTSGKAEQFF. Written as DNA, the CDR3 is TGTGCCATCAGTGGGACTAGCGGGAAGGCTGAGCAGTTCTTC.

The chain recombines TRBV7-3 with TRBJ2-2; maybe TRBD2 (6 bases). The germline V and J ends were trimmed by 4 bases and 4 bases, with 16 bases remaining between them. Germline lookup yields CDR1 SGHTA and CDR2 FQGTGA. CDR3 size: 16 residues. DNA of the CDR3: TGTGCCAGCAGCTCCCCCGGAGGGAGTGGCACCGGGGAGCTGTTTTTT. This sequence encodes CASSSPGGSGTGELFF.